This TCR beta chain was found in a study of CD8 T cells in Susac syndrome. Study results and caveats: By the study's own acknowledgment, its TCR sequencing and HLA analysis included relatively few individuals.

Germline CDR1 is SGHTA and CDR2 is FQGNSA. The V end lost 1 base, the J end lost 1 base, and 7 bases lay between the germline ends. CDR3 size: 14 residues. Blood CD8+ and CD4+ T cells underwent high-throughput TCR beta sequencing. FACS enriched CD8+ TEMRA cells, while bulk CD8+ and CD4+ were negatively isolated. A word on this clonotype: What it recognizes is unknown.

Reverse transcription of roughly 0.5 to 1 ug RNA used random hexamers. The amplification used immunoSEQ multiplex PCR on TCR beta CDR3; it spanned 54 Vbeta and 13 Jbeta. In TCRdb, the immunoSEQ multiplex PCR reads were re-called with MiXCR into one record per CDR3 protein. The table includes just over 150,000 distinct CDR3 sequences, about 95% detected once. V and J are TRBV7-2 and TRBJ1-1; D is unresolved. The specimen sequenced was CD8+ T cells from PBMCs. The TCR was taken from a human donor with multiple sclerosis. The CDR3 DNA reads TGTGCCAGCAGCTTAGAAGAACCGAACACTGAAGCTTTCTTT. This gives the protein CASSLEEPNTEAFF.